This entry is about one T cell receptor (beta chain). Its specificity is unknown. These data originate in a study of cytomegalovirus exposure and HLA in healthy donors. General study findings and limits: Reports credit the classifier with highly specific, highly sensitive diagnosis of cytomegalovirus status.

The donors were members of the validation cohort comprising some 130 subjects, separate from the roughly 650-subject first cohort. V dropped 8 bases and J dropped 0; count of bases not matched to a gene: 9. The CDR3 loop spans 16 amino acids. Germline CDR1 and CDR2: MGHRA and YSYEKL. This table comes from immunoSEQ multiplex PCR, and its TCRdb copy is limited to in-frame clones, with some not included. The profile covers under 95,000 clones, with approximately 94% appearing a single time and 2.5% to 4% taken by the ten largest. The V gene is TRBV4-1, the J gene TRBJ2-2; 7 bases align to TRBD1. Sequencing was done on a sample of PBMCs. This receptor was obtained from a woman aged 18-30 years in good health and CMV-seropositive. CDR3 region: CASARDSIANTGELFF. The CDR3, as DNA: TGCGCCAGCGCCCGGGACAGCATAGCGAACACCGGGGAGCTGTTTTTT.